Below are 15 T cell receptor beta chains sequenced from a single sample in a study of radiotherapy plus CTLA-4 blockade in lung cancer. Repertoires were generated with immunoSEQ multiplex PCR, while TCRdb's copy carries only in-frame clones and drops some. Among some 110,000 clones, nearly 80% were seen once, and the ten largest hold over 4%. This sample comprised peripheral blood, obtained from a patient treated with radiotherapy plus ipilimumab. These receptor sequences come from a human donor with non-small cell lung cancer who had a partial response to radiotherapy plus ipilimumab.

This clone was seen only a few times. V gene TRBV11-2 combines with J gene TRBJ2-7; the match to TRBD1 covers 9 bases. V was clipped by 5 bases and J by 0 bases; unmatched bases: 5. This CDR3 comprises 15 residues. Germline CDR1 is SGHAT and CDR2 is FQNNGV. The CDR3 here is CASSKGQGSSYEQYV. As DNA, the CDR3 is TGTGCCAGCAGCAAGGGACAGGGTAGCTCCTACGAGCAGTACGTC.

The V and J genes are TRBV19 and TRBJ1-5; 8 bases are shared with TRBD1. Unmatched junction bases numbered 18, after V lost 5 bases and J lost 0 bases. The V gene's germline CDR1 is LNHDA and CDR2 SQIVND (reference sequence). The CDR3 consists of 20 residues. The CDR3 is CASSPRKGTGGLYSNQPQHF. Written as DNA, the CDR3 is TGTGCCAGTAGTCCTAGGAAAGGGACAGGAGGCCTTTATAGCAATCAGCCCCAGCATTTT. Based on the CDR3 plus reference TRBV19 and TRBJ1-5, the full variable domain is DGGITQSPKYLFRKEGQNVTLSCEQNLNHDAMYWYRQDPGQGLRLIYYSQIVNDFQKGDIAEGYSVSREKKESFPLTVTSAQKNPTAFYLCASSPRKGTGGLYSNQPQHFGDGTRLSIL.

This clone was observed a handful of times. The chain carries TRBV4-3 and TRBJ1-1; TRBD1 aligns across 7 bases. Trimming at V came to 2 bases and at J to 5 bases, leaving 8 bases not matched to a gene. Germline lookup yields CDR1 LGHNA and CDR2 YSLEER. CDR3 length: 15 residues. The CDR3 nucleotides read TGCGCCAGCAGCCAATTCCGACAGGGTGGGACTGAAGCTTTCTTT. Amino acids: CASSQFRQGGTEAFF.

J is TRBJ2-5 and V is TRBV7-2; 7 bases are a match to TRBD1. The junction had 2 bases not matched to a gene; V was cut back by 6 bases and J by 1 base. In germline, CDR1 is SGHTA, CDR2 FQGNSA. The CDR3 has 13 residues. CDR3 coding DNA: TGTGCCAGCAGGGGGACAGCCCAAGAGACCCAGTACTTC. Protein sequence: CASRGTAQETQYF.

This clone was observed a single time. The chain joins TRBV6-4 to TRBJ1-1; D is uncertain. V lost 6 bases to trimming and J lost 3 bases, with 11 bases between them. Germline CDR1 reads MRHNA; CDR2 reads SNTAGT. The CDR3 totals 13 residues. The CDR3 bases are TGTGCCAGCAGCAAGACCCGGGACACTGAAGCTTTCTTT. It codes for CASSKTRDTEAFF.

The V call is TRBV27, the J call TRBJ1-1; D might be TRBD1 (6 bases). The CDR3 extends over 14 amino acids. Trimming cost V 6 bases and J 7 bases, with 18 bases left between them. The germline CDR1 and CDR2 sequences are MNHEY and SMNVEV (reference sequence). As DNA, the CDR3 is TGTGCCAGCAGCTTAGGGGGGGCCTTCGATGAAGCTTTCTTT. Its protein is CASSLGGAFDEAFF.

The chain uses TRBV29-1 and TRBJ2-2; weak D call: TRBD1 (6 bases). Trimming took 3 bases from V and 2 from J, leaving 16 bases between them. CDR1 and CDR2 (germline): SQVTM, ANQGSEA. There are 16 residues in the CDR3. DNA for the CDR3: TGCAGCGTTGAGGAATGGGGCAGGGGTAACACCGGGGAGCTGTTTTTT. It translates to CSVEEWGRGNTGELFF.

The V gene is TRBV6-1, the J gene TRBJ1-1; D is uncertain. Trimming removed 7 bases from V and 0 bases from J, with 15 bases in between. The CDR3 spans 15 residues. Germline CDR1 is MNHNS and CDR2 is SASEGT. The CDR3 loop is CASIKSGFMNTEAFF. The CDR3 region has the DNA TGTGCCAGCATCAAAAGCGGATTTATGAACACTGAAGCTTTCTTT.

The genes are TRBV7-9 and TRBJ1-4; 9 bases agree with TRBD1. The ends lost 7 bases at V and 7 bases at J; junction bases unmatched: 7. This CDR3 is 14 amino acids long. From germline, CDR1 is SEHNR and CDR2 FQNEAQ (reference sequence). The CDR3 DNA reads TGTGCCAGCACAAAAGGGACAGGGCTTGAAAAACTGTTTTTT. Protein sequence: CASTKGTGLEKLFF.

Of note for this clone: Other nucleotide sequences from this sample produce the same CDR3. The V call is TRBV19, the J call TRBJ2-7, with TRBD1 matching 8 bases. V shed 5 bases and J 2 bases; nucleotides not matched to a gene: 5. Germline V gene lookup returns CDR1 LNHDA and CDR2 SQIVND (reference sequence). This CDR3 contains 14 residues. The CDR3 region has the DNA TGTGCCAGTAGTCCTGGACAGGGACCCTACGAGCAGTACTTC. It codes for CASSPGQGPYEQYF.

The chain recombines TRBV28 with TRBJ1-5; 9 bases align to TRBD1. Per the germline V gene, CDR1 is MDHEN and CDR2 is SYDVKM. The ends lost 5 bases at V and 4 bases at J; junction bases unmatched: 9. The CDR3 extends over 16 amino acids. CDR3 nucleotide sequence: TGTGCCAGCAGTCGCAATTCCGGGACAGGGAATCAGCCCCAGCATTTT. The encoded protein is CASSRNSGTGNQPQHF.

CDR3 bases: TGCAGCGTTGACGTCGGCGGGAGGGCCGCGCAGCAGTATTTT. Its protein product is CSVDVGGRAAQQYF. The genes are TRBV29-1 and TRBJ2-3; 9 bases line up with TRBD2. The CDR3 extends over 14 amino acids. Germline assignment: CDR1 SQVTM and CDR2 ANQGSEA. The V segment lost 3 bases and the J segment 11 bases; nucleotides outside the gene matches: 12.

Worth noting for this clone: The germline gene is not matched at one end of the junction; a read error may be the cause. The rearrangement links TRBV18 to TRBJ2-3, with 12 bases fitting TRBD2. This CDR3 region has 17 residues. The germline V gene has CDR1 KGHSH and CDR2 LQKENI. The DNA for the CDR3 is TGTGCCAGCTCACCTCAGGGACTAGCGGGCCGCACGGATACGCAGTATTTT. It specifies CASSPQGLAGRTDTQYF.

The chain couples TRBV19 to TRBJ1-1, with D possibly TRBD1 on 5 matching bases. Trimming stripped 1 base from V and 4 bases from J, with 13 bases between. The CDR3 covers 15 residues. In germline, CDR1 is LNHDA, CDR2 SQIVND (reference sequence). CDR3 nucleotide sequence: TGTGCCAGTAGTATAGTTGGGGCAGCGGGCACTGAAGCTTTCTTT. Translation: CASSIVGAAGTEAFF.

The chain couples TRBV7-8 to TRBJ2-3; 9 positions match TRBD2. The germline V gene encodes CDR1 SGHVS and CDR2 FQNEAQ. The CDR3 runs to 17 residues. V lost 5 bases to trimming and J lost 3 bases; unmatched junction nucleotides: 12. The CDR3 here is CASSNPRIAGETDTQYF. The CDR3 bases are TGTGCCAGCAGCAATCCCCGGATAGCGGGAGAAACAGATACGCAGTATTTT.